The 19 T cell receptor beta chains given below trace back to one sample, sequenced in a study of blood T cells in healthy people across ages. Using a J-beta primer mix together with a sample-barcoded 5' primer, a second PCR was run for about 7 to 12 cycles. TCRdb recomputed calls from the 5' RACE reads with MiXCR, one row per CDR3 protein. Among roughly 1 million distinct CDR3 sequences listed, approximately 25% were seen once. The same specimen was also included in a second study, on T cells of mothers and their children.

The sequenced sample consisted of blood. All receptors derive from a girl aged 2-10 years in good health.

This clonotype was observed at least ten times. J is TRBJ1-1 and V is TRBV25-1, with a tentative D call TRBD1 (6 bases). This CDR3 is 13 amino acids long. V lost 7 bases and J 7 bases, leaving 16 bases between the germline ends. Germline CDR1 MGHDK, CDR2 SYGVNS. The CDR3 sequence is CASIRTGSYEAFF. For the CDR3, the DNA is TGTGCCAGCATACGAACAGGGTCCTATGAAGCTTTCTTT. The variable domain in full, with the rest retrieved from reference TRBV25-1 and TRBJ1-1, is EADIYQTPRYLVIGTGKKITLECSQTMGHDKMYWYQQDPGMELHLIHYSYGVNSTEKGDLSSESTVSRIRTEHFPLTLESARPSHTSQYLCASIRTGSYEAFFGQGTRLTVV.

The rearrangement uses TRBV4-2 and TRBJ2-7; TRBD2 aligns across 7 bases. From germline, CDR1 is LGHNA and CDR2 YNFKEQ. The length of the CDR3 is 13 residues. V lost 4 bases, J lost 7 bases, and 7 bases stayed unmatched. The CDR3: CASSLAGNREQYF. Here the CDR3 DNA reads TGTGCCAGCAGCCTAGCGGGCAATAGGGAGCAGTACTTC.

This clonotype was seen only a few times. V is TRBV20-1 and J is TRBJ2-1; tentatively, D is TRBD1 or TRBD2 (5 bases each). This CDR3 has 15 residues. Trimming shortened V by 5 bases and J by 2 bases, and 16 bases separated the two germline ends. Per germline, CDR1 DFQATT and CDR2 SNEGSKA (reference sequence). The CDR3 nucleotides read TGCAGTGCTTTAGGGGTCAGCGGCCCCTACAATGAGCAGTTCTTC. Its protein is CSALGVSGPYNEQFF.

V is TRBV24-1 and J is TRBJ2-6; perhaps TRBD2 as D (6 bases). CDR3 length: 18 amino acids. The V gene lost 3 bases and the J gene lost 0 bases, with 14 bases spanning the gap. Per germline, CDR1 KGHDR and CDR2 SFDVKD. The DNA of the CDR3 is TGTGCCACCAGTGATGTGGCACTAGCCTACTCTGGGGCCAACGTCCTGACTTTC. Translating it yields CATSDVALAYSGANVLTF.

Only a few counts were recorded for this clonotype. This chain links TRBV20-1 with TRBJ2-2; 11 positions agree with TRBD2. Trimming removed 6 bases from V and 5 bases from J; junction bases left unmatched: 8. CDR1 is DFQATT and CDR2 is SNEGSKA in the germline V gene (reference sequence). This CDR3 contains 15 residues. This CDR3 reads CSAYTSGGPTGELFF. The CDR3 DNA sequence: TGCAGTGCCTATACTAGCGGGGGCCCTACCGGGGAGCTGTTTTTT.

This clonotype was detected many times. This chain uses TRBV20-1 with TRBJ2-2, with a tentative D call TRBD1 (6 bases). The CDR3 covers 16 residues. CDR1 and CDR2 (germline): DFQATT, SNEGSKA (reference sequence). Trimming pared 3 bases from V and 4 bases from J, leaving 18 bases between. For the CDR3, the DNA is TGCAGTGCTAGGAACCGGGACAAGGGCCTCACCGGGGAGCTGTTTTTT. Its protein product is CSARNRDKGLTGELFF.

This clonotype was seen many times. The V and J genes are TRBV4-1 and TRBJ2-1, with D possibly TRBD2 on 5 matching bases. The V end lost 3 bases, the J end lost 0 bases, and 6 bases lay between the germline ends. The V gene's germline CDR1 is MGHRA and CDR2 YSYEKL. The CDR3 is 14 residues long. The CDR3 spells CASSQEDSYNEQFF. Here the CDR3 DNA reads TGCGCCAGCAGCCAGGAGGACTCCTACAATGAGCAGTTCTTC.

This clonotype was detected many times. V usage is TRBV29-1 and J usage is TRBJ1-2; D gene unclear. The CDR3 has 11 amino acids. Germline V gene data show CDR1 as SQVTM and CDR2 as ANQGSEA. Deletions cut 5 bases from V and 9 bases from J, with 13 bases between. This chain's CDR3 is CSVSNQRSYTF. CDR3 nucleotides: TGCAGCGTTTCTAACCAAAGGAGCTACACCTTC.

This clonotype has a handful of counts. The rearrangement joins TRBV11-1 to TRBJ1-1; D call uncertain. The V gene's germline CDR1 is SGHAT and CDR2 FQDESV (reference sequence). The CDR3 loop spans 14 amino acids. The V end was cut by 5 bases, the J end by 1 base, with 11 bases between. CDR3 sequence reads: CASSRYTANTEAFF. The CDR3 DNA reads as TGTGCCAGCAGCCGATATACAGCGAACACTGAAGCTTTCTTT.

This clonotype came up once. This chain links TRBV5-8 with TRBJ1-1; D unresolved. Trimming left V 0 bases short and J 6 bases short, with 15 bases between. The germline CDR1 and CDR2 sequences are SGHTS and YDEGEE. The CDR3 runs 15 residues. In DNA form, the CDR3 reads TGTGCCAGCAGCTTGGATACCAGTAATTTCTCTGAAGCTTTCTTT. Translating gives CASSLDTSNFSEAFF. The entire variable domain, with the rest obtained from reference TRBV5-8 and TRBJ1-1, is as follows: EAGVTQSPTHLIKTRGQQATLRCSPISGHTSVYWYQQALGLGLQFLLWYDEGEERNRGNFPPRFSGRQFPNYSSELNVNALELEDSALYLCASSLDTSNFSEAFFGQGTRLTVV.

J is TRBJ2-4 and V is TRBV4-3; TRBD1 is a possible D gene (5 bases). This CDR3 contains 13 residues. V dropped 0 bases and J dropped 7 bases, with 7 bases sitting between them. CDR1 is LGHNA, CDR2 YSLEER, per germline. This CDR3 reads CASSQDRVNIQYF. The CDR3 bases are TGCGCCAGCAGCCAAGACAGGGTTAACATTCAGTACTTC.

The chain couples TRBV7-9 to TRBJ2-5, with TRBD1 identical over 9 bases. The V and J ends lost 9 bases and 5 bases, in that order; junction bases with no gene match: 10. Germline V CDR1 and CDR2: SEHNR, FQNEAQ (reference sequence). This CDR3 has 14 residues. The CDR3 loop is CARQRGQGVETQYF. Here the CDR3 DNA reads TGTGCCAGACAGCGGGGACAGGGTGTGGAGACCCAGTACTTC. The full variable domain, in which reference TRBV7-9 and TRBJ2-5 provide the parts outside the CDR3, is DTGVSQNPRHKITKRGQNVTFRCDPISEHNRLYWYRQTLGQGPEFLTYFQNEAQLEKSRLLSDRFSAERPKGSFSTLEIQRTEQGDSAMYLCARQRGQGVETQYFGPGTRLLVL.

This clonotype was counted between two and nine times. V gene TRBV5-1 combines with J gene TRBJ2-1; the D gene is possibly TRBD2 (7 bases). Per germline, CDR1 SGHRS and CDR2 YFSETQ. The CDR3 contains 17 residues. Between the trimmed V and J ends, which lost 4 bases and 3 bases, there was a span of 20 bases. CDR3 nucleotides: TGCGCCAGCAGCCCTGGGGGGGCTAGCGGCTACTACAATGAGCAGTTCTTC. It yields the protein CASSPGGASGYYNEQFF.

The chain is built from TRBV5-1 and TRBJ2-7; 8 bases fit TRBD1. Trimming removed 3 bases from V and 10 bases from J; junction bases left unmatched: 9. Looked up from germline, CDR1 is SGHRS and CDR2 is YFSETQ. CDR3 size: 13 residues. The CDR3 coding sequence is TGCGCCAGCAGCTGGGACGCGGGACAGGACCAGTACTTC. This codes for CASSWDAGQDQYF.

This clonotype was observed a few times. The chain has TRBV12-3 or TRBV12-4 and TRBJ2-1; a weak D match, TRBD1 (6 bases). The CDR3 is 11 residues long. Trimming shortened V by 8 bases and J by 4 bases, and 6 bases separated the two germline ends. This CDR3 reads CASQGYNEQFF. The CDR3 DNA reads TGTGCCAGCCAGGGGTACAATGAGCAGTTCTTC.

This rearrangement joins TRBV7-9 to TRBJ1-2; no firm D call. Germline V gene lookup returns CDR1 SEHNR and CDR2 FQNEAQ (reference sequence). The V end lost 6 bases, the J end lost 11 bases, and 19 bases lay between the germline ends. The CDR3 spans 13 residues. The CDR3 sequence is CASSLRSRARYTF. DNA of the CDR3: TGTGCCAGCAGTTTACGTTCAAGGGCGAGGTACACCTTC.

This sequence joins TRBV27 and TRBJ2-2, with a weak D call TRBD1 (6 bases). Germline assignment: CDR1 MNHEY and CDR2 SMNVEV (reference sequence). This CDR3 spans 15 amino acids. Trimming removed 5 bases at V and 5 bases at J, with 15 bases between. The CDR3 DNA reads as TGTGCCAGCAGTAGAGGACAGCAAAGGACCGGGGAGCTGTTTTTT. It specifies CASSRGQQRTGELFF.

Only a few counts were recorded for this clonotype. The chain links TRBV9 to TRBJ2-5; D unclear. The J call is in doubt because the DNA end fits TRBJ2-1 better. CDR3 length: 13 amino acids. Germline V gene lookup returns CDR1 SGDLS and CDR2 YYNGEE. The CDR3 region is CASSFPSLNEQFF. CDR3 DNA: TGTGCCAGCAGCTTCCCTTCCCTCAATGAGCAGTTCTTC.

The V call is TRBV27, the J call TRBJ1-1; no firm D call. Trimming left V 10 bases short and J 2 bases short, with 8 bases between. Per the germline V gene, CDR1 is MNHEY and CDR2 is SMNVEV (reference sequence). This CDR3 comprises 11 residues. CDR3 nucleotide sequence: TGTGCCATTATAAAAAACACTGAAGCTTTCTTT. Translated, it gives CAIIKNTEAFF.